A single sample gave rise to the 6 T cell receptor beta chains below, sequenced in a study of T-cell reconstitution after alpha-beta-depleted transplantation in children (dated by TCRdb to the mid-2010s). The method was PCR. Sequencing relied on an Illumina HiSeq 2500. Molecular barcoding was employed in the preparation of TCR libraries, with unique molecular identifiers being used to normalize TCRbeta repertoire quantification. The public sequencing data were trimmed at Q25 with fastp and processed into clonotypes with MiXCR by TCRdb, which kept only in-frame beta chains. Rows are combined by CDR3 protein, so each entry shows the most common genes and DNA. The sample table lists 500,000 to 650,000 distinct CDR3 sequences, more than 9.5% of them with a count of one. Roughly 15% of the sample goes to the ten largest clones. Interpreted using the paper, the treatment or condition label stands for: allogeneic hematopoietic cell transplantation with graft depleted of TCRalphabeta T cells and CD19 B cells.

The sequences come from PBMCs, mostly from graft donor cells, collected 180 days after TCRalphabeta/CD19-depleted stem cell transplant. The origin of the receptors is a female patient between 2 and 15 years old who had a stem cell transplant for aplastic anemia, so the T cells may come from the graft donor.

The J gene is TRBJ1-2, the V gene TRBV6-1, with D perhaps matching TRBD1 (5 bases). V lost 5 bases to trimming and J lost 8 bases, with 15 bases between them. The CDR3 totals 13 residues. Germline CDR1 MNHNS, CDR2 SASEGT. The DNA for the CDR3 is TGTGCCAGCAGTCCTCGGGGCCCATGGGGCTACACCTTC. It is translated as CASSPRGPWGYTF.

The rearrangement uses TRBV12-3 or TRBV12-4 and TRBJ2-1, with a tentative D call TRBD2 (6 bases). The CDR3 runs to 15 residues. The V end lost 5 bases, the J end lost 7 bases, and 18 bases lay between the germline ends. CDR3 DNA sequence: TGTGCCAGCAGTAGTGGGACTTTCGACTTTAATGAGCAGTTCTTC. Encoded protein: CASSSGTFDFNEQFF.

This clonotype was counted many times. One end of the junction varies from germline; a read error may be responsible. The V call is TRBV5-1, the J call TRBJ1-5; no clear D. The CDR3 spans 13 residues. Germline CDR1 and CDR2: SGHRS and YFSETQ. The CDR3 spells CASSLGRDQPQHF. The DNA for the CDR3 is TGTGCCAGCAGCTTAGGTCGGGATCAGCCCCAGCATTTT.

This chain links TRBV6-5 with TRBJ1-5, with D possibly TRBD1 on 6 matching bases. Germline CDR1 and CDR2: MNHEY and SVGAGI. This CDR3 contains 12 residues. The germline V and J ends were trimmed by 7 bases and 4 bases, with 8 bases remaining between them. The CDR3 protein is CASKQGNQPQHF. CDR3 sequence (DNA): TGTGCCAGCAAACAGGGAAATCAGCCCCAGCATTTT.

For the CDR3, the DNA is TGTGCCAGCACCCGGTGGGGGGCCGGGGAGCTGTTTTTT. Its protein product is CASTRWGAGELFF. This sequence joins TRBV6-2 or TRBV6-3 and TRBJ2-2; D may be TRBD2 (6 bases). Deletions cut 7 bases from V and 6 bases from J, with 12 bases between. The germline V gene encodes CDR1 MNHEY and CDR2 SVGEGT. This CDR3 has 13 amino acids.

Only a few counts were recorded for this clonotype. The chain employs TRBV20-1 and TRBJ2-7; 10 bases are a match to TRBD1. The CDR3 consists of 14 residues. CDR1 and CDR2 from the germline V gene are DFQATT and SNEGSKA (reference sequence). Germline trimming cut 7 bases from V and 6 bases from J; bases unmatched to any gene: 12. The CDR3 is CSVSRGTGVREQYF. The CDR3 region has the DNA TGCAGTGTTTCAAGGGGGACAGGGGTTCGCGAGCAGTACTTC.